This TCR beta chain emerged from a study of shared clonotypes between healthy human individuals. Study-wide findings and caveats: The small donor group covered limited genetic and exposure diversity. Rarefaction gave evidence that sorted-subset sequencing remained incomplete despite large depth.

As regards this clone: Antigen specificity is unknown. Other DNA sequences in this specimen translate into the identical CDR3.

Assay: immunoSEQ multiplex PCR; the TCRdb copy retains only in-frame clones and omits some. The table records around 2,000,000 clones, about 95% of them present only once. Naive CD8 cells comprised CD45RO-negative, CCR7-positively selected cells, excluding terminally differentiated effector memory CD45RA+ cells. The donors, healthy adults who were HIV-negative, had experienced no recent acute infections or vaccinations. Sample: naive CD8+ T cells sorted from blood. The receptor was derived from a man aged 18 to 29 in good health.

The CDR3 nucleotides are TGTGCCAGCAGCTTAGGGACTAGCGGGGGTGATACGCAGTATTTT. Protein: CASSLGTSGGDTQYF. This chain connects TRBV7-2 to TRBJ2-3; 13 nucleotides align to TRBD2. Germline loops: CDR1 SGHTA, CDR2 FQGNSA. V lost 1 base and J lost 6; bases outside the gene matches: 1. The CDR3 consists of 15 residues.